This T cell receptor beta chain was identified in a study of early T cells in non-severe SARS-CoV-2 infection. Study background: The authors sequenced bulk RNA from unsorted whole blood, leaving chains unpaired.

This clonotype was recorded at least ten times. Germline V CDR1 and CDR2: WNHNN, SYGVQD (reference sequence). CDR3 length: 15 residues. The V segment lost 2 bases and the J segment 5 bases; nucleotides outside the gene matches: 8. TCRdb processed the 5' RACE reads anew with MiXCR; each CDR3 protein has one entry. The sample holds about 40,000 distinct CDR3 sequences; 5% to 5.5% are singletons and the top ten take 5.5% to 7%. The material was whole blood, obtained at baseline. The TCR comes from an adult who was a healthcare worker with PCR-confirmed SARS-CoV-2 infection or an uninfected control (not recorded which). J is TRBJ2-5 and V is TRBV10-1, with 7 bases fitting TRBD1. In DNA, the CDR3 is TGCGCCAGCAGTGAGCTACGAGGGGGCGCGGAGACCCAGTACTTC. Amino acids: CASSELRGGAETQYF.